This entry is about one T cell receptor (beta chain). This CDR3 has 15 residues. The germline V gene has CDR1 SGHRS and CDR2 YFSETQ. V was shortened by 3 bases and J by 0 bases, with 9 bases between the two germline ends. The data derive from a study of blood T cell repertoires in COVID-19. Measured with immunoSEQ multiplex PCR; TCRdb has only the in-frame clones, and not every one. Found here are approximately 300,000 clones, around 90% of them singletons; the top ten hold over 4%. This TCR derives from a man in his 60s who had recovered from COVID-19. The chain couples TRBV5-1 to TRBJ1-4; tentative D call: TRBD1 (5 bases). Sequencing was carried out using PBMCs or T cells enriched from blood (not recorded which). The CDR3 here is CASSSGGTTNEKLFF. The CDR3 coding sequence is TGCGCCAGCAGCTCGGGGGGGACAACTAATGAAAAACTGTTTTTT.